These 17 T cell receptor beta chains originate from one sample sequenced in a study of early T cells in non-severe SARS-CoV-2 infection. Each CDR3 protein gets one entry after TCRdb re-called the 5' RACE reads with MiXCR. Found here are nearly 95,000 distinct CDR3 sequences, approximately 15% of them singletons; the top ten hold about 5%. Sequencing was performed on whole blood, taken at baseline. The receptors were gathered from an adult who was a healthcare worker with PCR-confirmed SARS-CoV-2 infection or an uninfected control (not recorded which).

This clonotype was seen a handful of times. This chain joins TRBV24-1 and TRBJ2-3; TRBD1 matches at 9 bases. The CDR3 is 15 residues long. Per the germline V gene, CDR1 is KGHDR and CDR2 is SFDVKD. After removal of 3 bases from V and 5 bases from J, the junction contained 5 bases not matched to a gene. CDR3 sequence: CATSDPQGAGDTQYF. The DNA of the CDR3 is TGTGCCACCAGTGATCCACAGGGGGCCGGAGATACGCAGTATTTT.

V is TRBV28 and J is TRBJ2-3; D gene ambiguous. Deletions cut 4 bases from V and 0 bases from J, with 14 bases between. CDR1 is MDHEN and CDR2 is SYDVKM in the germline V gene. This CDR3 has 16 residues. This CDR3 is CASSSPSSRSTDTQYF. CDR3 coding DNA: TGTGCCAGCAGTTCCCCCTCTTCCAGAAGCACAGATACGCAGTATTTT.

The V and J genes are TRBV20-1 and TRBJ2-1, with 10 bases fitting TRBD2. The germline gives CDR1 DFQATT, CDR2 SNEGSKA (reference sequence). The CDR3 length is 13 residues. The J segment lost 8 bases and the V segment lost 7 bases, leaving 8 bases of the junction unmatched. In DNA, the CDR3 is TGCAGTGTCCTTTCTAGCGGGAGATATGAGCAGTTCTTC. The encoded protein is CSVLSSGRYEQFF.

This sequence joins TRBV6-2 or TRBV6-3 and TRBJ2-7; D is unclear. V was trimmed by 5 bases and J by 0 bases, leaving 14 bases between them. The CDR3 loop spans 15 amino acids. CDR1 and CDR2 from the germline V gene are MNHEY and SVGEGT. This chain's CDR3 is CASSRRYPHSYEQYF. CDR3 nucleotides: TGTGCCAGCAGTCGACGATACCCCCACTCCTACGAGCAGTACTTC.

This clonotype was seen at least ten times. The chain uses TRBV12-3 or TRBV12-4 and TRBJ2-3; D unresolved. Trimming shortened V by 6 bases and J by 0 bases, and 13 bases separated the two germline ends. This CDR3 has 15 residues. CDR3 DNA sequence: TGTGCCAGCAGACCCAGGTCGACGAGCACAGATACGCAGTATTTT. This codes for CASRPRSTSTDTQYF.

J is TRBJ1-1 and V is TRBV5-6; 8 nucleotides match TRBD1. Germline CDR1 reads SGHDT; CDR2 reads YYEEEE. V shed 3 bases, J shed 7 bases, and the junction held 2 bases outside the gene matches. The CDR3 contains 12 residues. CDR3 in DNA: TGTGCCAGCAGCTCAGGGGGCAATGAAGCTTTCTTT. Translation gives CASSSGGNEAFF.

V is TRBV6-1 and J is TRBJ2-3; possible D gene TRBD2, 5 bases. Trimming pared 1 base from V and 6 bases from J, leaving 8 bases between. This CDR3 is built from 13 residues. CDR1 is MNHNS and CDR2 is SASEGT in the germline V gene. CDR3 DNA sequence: TGTGCCAGCAGTGAAGGATGGACTGATACGCAGTATTTT. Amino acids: CASSEGWTDTQYF.

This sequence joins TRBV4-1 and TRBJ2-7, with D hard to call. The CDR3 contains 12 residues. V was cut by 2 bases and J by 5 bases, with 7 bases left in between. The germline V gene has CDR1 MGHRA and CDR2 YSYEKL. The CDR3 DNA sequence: TGCGCCAGCAGCCAATTGAACGACGAGCAGTACTTC. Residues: CASSQLNDEQYF.

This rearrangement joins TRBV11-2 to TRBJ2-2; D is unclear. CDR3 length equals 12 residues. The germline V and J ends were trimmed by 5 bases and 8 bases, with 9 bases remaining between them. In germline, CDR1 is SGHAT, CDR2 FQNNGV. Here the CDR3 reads CASSIFSGELFF. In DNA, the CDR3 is TGTGCCAGCAGCATATTTTCGGGGGAGCTGTTTTTT.

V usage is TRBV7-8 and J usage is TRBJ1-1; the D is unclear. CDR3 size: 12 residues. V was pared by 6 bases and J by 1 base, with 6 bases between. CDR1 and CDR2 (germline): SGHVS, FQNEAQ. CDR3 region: CASSDPNTEAFF. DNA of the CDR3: TGTGCCAGCAGTGACCCGAACACTGAAGCTTTCTTT.

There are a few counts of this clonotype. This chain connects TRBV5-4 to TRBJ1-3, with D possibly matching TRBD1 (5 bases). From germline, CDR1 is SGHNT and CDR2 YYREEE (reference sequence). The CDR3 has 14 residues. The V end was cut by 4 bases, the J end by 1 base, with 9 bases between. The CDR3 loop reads CASSPDRSGNTIYF. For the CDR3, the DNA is TGTGCCAGCAGCCCCGACAGATCTGGAAACACCATATATTTT.

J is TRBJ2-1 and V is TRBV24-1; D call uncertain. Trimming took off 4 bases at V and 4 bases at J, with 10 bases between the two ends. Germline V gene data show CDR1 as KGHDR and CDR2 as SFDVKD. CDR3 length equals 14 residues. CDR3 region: CATSESEDYNEQFF. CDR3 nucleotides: TGTGCCACCAGTGAGTCCGAGGATTACAATGAGCAGTTCTTC.

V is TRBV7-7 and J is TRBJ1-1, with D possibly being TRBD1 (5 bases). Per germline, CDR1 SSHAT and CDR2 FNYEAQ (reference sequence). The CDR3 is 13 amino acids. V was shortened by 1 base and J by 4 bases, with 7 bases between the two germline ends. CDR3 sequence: CASSLERGTEAFF. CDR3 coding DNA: TGTGCCAGCAGCTTAGAGAGGGGCACTGAAGCTTTCTTT.

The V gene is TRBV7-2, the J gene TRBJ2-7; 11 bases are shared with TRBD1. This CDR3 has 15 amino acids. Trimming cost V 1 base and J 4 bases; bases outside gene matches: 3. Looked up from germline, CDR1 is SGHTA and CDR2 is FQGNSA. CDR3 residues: CASSLVGTGGYEQYF. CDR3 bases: TGTGCCAGCAGCTTAGTTGGGACAGGGGGTTACGAGCAGTACTTC.

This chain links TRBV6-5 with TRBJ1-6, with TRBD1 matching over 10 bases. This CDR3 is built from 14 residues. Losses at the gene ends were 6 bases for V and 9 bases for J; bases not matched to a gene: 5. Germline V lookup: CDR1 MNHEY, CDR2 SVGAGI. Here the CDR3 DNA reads TGTGCCAGCAGCTCCGGGACAGGGGCTTCACCCCTCCACTTT. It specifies CASSSGTGASPLHF.

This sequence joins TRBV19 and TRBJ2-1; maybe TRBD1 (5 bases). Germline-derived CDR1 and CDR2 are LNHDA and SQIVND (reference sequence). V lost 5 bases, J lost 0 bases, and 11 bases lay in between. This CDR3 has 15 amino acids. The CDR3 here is CASSAQGSSYNEQFF. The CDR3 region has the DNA TGTGCCAGTAGTGCGCAGGGTTCCTCCTACAATGAGCAGTTCTTC. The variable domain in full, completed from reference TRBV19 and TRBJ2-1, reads DGGITQSPKYLFRKEGQNVTLSCEQNLNHDAMYWYRQDPGQGLRLIYYSQIVNDFQKGDIAEGYSVSREKKESFPLTVTSAQKNPTAFYLCASSAQGSSYNEQFFGPGTRLTVL.

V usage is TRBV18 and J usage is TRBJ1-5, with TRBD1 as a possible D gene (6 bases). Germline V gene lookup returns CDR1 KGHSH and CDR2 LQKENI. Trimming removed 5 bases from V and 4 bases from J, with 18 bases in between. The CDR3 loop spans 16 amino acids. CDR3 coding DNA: TGTGCCAGCTCATCAGGGACATACCCAAAGAATCAGCCCCAGCATTTT. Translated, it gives CASSSGTYPKNQPQHF.